The source of this T cell receptor beta chain is a study of T cell repertoires in cytomegalovirus infection. Only a few counts were recorded for this clonotype. The antigen is unknown. The V end lost 2 bases, the J end lost 9 bases, and 8 bases lay between the germline ends. Germline V gene lookup returns CDR1 SGHTA and CDR2 FQGNSA. The CDR3 covers 12 residues. TCRdb reanalysed the reads using MiXCR and keeps one entry per CDR3 protein. The sample yields some 320,000 distinct CDR3 sequences, 25% to 35% seen once. This receptor was identified in a human donor in good health (CMV status not recorded). Some clones in this sample may be carry-over from other donors' samples. The sequencing here drew on cultured PBMCs, taken from culture after CMV antigen stimulation. The J gene is TRBJ2-1, the V gene TRBV7-2; no reliable D call. The CDR3 DNA is TGTGCCAGCAGCTTAAAGGGTGGTGAGCAGTTCTTC. It encodes CASSLKGGEQFF.